This T cell receptor beta chain originates from a study of T cells in Graves' hyperthyroidism and ophthalmopathy. General study results and limits: For ophthalmopathy, model prediction preceded onset by a median about six months. A 13 V-J signature model discriminated ophthalmopathy versus stable hyperthyroidism. In blood, most of the thyroid clonotypes expanded above 0.001 were also present.

This clonotype occurred a few times. Its antigen is unidentified. Amplification targeted TCR beta CDR3 regions from RNA transcripts. Primed by the HTBI set, a first-round RT-PCR was run on the TCR CDR3. TCRdb re-called the multiplex PCR reads with MiXCR, one entry per CDR3 protein. The sample consists of roughly 300,000 distinct CDR3 sequences, about 18% of them appearing once. This CDR3 has 14 residues. Trimming took 3 bases from V and 5 from J, leaving 14 bases between them. Germline assignment: CDR1 SGHRS and CDR2 YFSETQ. This clonotype was obtained from a woman aged 50 to 65 with Graves' hyperthyroidism. The V gene is TRBV5-1, the J gene TRBJ1-2, with D hard to call. The sequenced sample was blood. CDR3 nucleotides: TGCGCCAGCAGCTCCCCCGGGAATCTTTATGGCTACACCTTC. The encoded protein is CASSSPGNLYGYTF.